A selection of T cell receptor beta chains follows, all from one sample in a study of blood T cells in healthy people across ages. From the 5' RACE reads, TCRdb called clonotypes with MiXCR, one entry per CDR3 protein. The table lists around 750,000 distinct CDR3 sequences, roughly 50% of them singletons. Sequencing was done on a sample of blood. All receptors derive from a man aged 80 or over in good health. CDR3s include the opening cysteine and the closing phenylalanine or tryptophan. D genes are given only for firm matches. Size tells how often a clone was seen (once, few, many) or the class of an expanded clone, and some rows leave it out.

TRBD1,TRBV24-1,.,TRBJ2-7,TGTGCCACCAGTGCCGCTCCGGGACAGGGCACCTACGAGCAGTACTTC,CATSAAPGQGTYEQYF
TRBD2,TRBV6-6,.,TRBJ2-3,TGTGCCAGCAGTTACTCTGTGGCGAGCGGGAGGGCAGATACGCAGTATTTT,CASSYSVASGRADTQYF
TRBD2,TRBV3-1,few,TRBJ2-1,TGTGCCAGCAGCCAAGATGGGCGCGGGAGGGCCAATGAGCAGTTCTTC,CASSQDGRGRANEQFF
TRBD2,TRBV28,many,TRBJ2-7,TGTGCCAGCAGTATTAGCGGGAGAGACTACGAGCAGTACTTC,CASSISGRDYEQYF
.,TRBV14,.,TRBJ2-5,TGTGCCAGCAGCCAAGAATTGCGGCTAGGGCAAGAGACCCAGTACTTC,CASSQELRLGQETQYF
TRBD1,TRBV5-1,.,TRBJ1-2,TGCGCCAGCAGCTTGACTGGACAGGGGGCGCGAGGCTACACCTTC,CASSLTGQGARGYTF
.,TRBV27,.,TRBJ2-5,TGTGCCAGCCGAACCGGAAGGCACGTTCAAGAGACCCAGTACTTC,CASRTGRHVQETQYF
.,TRBV9,few,TRBJ2-3,TGTGCCAGCAGCGTAGCATTGGGGACAGATACGCAGTATTTT,CASSVALGTDTQYF
.,TRBV6-5,.,TRBJ2-7,TGTGCCAGCAGTTACTCGTGGGACTCCTACGAGCAGTACTTC,CASSYSWDSYEQYF
.,TRBV4-2,.,TRBJ2-3,TGTGCCAGCAGTCAGAGAGGAGGTCGTAGCACAGATACGCAGTATTTT,CASSQRGGRSTDTQYF